This T cell receptor (beta chain) came from a study of blood T cell repertoires in COVID-19. Study-wide background: Italy, Spain and the United States were the sources of the convalescent and acute COVID-19 samples.

As originally analysed: Reference gene primer amplification gave estimated nucleated cell counts. Data came from immunoSEQ multiplex PCR; TCRdb stores just in-frame clones and leaves some out. The V and J calls and clone size were taken over from that table, and D and trimming were inferred from the DNA. Found here are 320,000 or so clones, 89% of them singletons; the top ten hold approximately 5.2%. V was trimmed by 4 bases and J by 3 bases, leaving 7 bases between them. CDR1 and CDR2 (germline): LNHDA, SQIVND (reference sequence). The CDR3 is made up of 13 amino acids. Cohort 3 recovered donors had two negative PCRs, clearance, or symptom resolution.

This chain uses TRBV19 with TRBJ2-1, with TRBD2 as a possible D gene (6 bases). The clonotype comes from a man in his 60s who had recovered from COVID-19. The sample was PBMCs or T cells enriched from blood (not recorded which). This CDR3 is CASSSGNYNEQFF. CDR3 DNA sequence: TGTGCCAGTAGTAGCGGGAACTACAATGAGCAGTTCTTC.